The clone carrying this T cell receptor beta chain was counted a few times. The antigen remains undetermined. The source of the sample is a study of T-cell reconstitution after alpha-beta-depleted transplantation in children. Germline V gene sequence: CDR1 MNHEY, CDR2 SVGAGI. CDR3 size: 15 residues. With 5 bases clipped from V and 4 bases from J, the junction kept 7 bases outside the gene matches. For TCRbeta, the library was prepared with unique molecular identifiers. TCRdb recomputed calls from the PCR reads with MiXCR, one row per CDR3 protein. The table includes about 980,000 distinct CDR3 sequences, roughly 29% detected once. General study results and limits: After transplant, high TCRbeta diversity at day 60 in some patients arose from surviving recipient T cells and thymic progenitors. As was reported, about two months after transplant, alpha-beta T cells came from several hundred expanded graft clones. Once a year had passed after transplant, T-cell counts and diversity came mostly from newly produced T cells.

This clonotype was sampled from a boy younger than two who had a stem cell transplant for SCID, so the T cells may come from the graft donor. The gene calls are TRBV6-5 and TRBJ2-4, with 8 bases that match TRBD1. The sequenced sample was PBMCs, mostly from graft donor cells, obtained 360 days after TCRalphabeta/CD19-depleted stem cell transplant. Here the CDR3 DNA reads TGTGCCAGCAGTCCCTCGACAGGGGCTAAAAACATTCAGTACTTC. Its protein product is CASSPSTGAKNIQYF.